This record covers a single TCR beta chain. Its specificity is not known. TCR sequencing used cDNA made by reverse transcription of extracted RNA. Here immunoSEQ multiplex PCR was the method, and the copy in TCRdb shows in-frame clones only, minus some. The data show about 110,000 clones, with roughly 64% seen just once and around 20% held by the top ten. Cell sorting on a FACSAria was used to separate CD4+ and CD8+ T cells from the PBMCs. This sample stems from a study of CD8+ T cells in alopecia areata. The CDR3 is made up of 15 amino acids. The V segment lost 2 bases and the J segment 3 bases; nucleotides outside the gene matches: 1. The V gene's germline CDR1 is SEHNR and CDR2 FQNEAQ (reference sequence). Broader study findings: Unlike in mice, where it was clearer, TCR sharing across patients was less clear, possibly HLA-related. Sequenced scalp T cells also include alphabeta T cells resident in normal skin. More clonal than normal scalp was lesional scalp, particularly alopecia totalis/universalis.

Input material: CD8+ T cells sorted from blood. The rearrangement joins TRBV7-9 to TRBJ2-1, with 10 positions matching TRBD2. The receptor was derived from a human donor in good health. The CDR3 DNA follows: TGTGCCAGCAGCTTACCTAGCGGGGGCTACAATGAGCAGTTCTTC. Amino acid sequence: CASSLPSGGYNEQFF. The variable domain in full, with the rest retrieved from reference TRBV7-9 and TRBJ2-1, is DTGVSQNPRHKITKRGQNVTFRCDPISEHNRLYWYRQTLGQGPEFLTYFQNEAQLEKSRLLSDRFSAERPKGSFSTLEIQRTEQGDSAMYLCASSLPSGGYNEQFFGPGTRLTVL.